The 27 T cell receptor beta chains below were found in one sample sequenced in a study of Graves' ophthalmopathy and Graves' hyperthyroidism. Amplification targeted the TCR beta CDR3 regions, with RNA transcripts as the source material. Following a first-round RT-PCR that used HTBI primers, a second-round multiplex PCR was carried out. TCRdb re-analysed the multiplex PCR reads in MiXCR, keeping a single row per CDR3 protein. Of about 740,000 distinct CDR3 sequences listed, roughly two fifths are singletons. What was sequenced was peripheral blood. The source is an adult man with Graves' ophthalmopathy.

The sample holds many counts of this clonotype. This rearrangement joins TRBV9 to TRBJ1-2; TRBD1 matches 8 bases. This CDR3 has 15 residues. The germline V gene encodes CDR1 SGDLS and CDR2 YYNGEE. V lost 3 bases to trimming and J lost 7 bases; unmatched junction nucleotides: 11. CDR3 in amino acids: CASSAGQGGRGGYTF. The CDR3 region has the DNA TGTGCCAGCAGCGCTGGACAGGGAGGAAGGGGTGGCTACACCTTC.

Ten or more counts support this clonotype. The chain's CDR3 is CASSDRASNEKLFF. The CDR3, as DNA: TGTGCCAGCAGTGACCGGGCCTCAAATGAAAAACTGTTTTTT. The rearrangement uses TRBV25-1 and TRBJ1-4; D is uncertain. From germline, CDR1 is MGHDK and CDR2 SYGVNS. The CDR3 consists of 14 residues. Trimming removed 3 bases from V and 5 bases from J, with 10 bases in between.

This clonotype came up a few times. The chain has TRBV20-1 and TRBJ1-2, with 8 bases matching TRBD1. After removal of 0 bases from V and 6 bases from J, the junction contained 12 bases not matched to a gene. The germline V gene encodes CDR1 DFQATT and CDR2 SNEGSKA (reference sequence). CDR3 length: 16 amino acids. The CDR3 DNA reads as TGCAGTGCTAGAGATCTATGGTCGGCAGGGGGCCATGGCTACACCTTC. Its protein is CSARDLWSAGGHGYTF.

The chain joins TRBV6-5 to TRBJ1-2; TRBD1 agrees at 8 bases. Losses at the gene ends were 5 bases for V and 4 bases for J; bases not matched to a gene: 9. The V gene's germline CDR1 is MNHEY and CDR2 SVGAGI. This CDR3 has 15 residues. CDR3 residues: CASSGSWTGTYGYTF. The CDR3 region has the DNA TGTGCCAGCAGTGGTTCCTGGACAGGGACCTATGGCTACACCTTC.

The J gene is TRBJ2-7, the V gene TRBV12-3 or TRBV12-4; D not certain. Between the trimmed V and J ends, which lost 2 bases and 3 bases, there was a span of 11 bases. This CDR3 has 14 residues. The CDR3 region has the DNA TGTGCCAGCAGTTTAACTTTGGATGGCTACGAGCAGTACTTC. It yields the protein CASSLTLDGYEQYF.

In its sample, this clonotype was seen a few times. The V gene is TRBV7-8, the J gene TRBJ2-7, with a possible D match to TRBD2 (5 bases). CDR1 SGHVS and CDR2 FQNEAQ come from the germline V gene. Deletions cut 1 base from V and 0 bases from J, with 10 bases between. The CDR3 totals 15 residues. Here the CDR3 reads CASSLEITSSYEQYF. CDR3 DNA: TGTGCCAGCAGCTTAGAGATTACTAGCTCCTACGAGCAGTACTTC.

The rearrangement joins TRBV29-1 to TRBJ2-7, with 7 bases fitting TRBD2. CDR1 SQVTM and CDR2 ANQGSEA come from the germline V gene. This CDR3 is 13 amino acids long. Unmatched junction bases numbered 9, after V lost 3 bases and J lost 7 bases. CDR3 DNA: TGCAGCGTTGACGTCTCGGCTAGCGGTGAGCAGTACTTC. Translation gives CSVDVSASGEQYF.

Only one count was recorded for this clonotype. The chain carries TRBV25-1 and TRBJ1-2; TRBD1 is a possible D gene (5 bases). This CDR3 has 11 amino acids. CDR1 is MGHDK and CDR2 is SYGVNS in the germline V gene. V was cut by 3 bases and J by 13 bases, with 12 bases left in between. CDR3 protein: CASSDRGDFTF. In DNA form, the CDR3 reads TGTGCCAGCAGTGACCGGGGGGATTTCACCTTC.

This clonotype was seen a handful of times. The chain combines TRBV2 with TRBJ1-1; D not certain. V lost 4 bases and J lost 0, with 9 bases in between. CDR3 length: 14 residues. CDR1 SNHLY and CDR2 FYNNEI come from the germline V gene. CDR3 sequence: CASSVLRMNTEAFF. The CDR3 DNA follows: TGTGCCAGCAGTGTGTTGAGAATGAACACTGAAGCTTTCTTT.

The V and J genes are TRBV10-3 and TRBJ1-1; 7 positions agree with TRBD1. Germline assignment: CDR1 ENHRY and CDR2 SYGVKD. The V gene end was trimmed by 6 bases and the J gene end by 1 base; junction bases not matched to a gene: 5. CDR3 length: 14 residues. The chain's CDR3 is CAISRTGANTEAFF. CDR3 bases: TGTGCCATCAGCCGGACAGGAGCGAACACTGAAGCTTTCTTT.

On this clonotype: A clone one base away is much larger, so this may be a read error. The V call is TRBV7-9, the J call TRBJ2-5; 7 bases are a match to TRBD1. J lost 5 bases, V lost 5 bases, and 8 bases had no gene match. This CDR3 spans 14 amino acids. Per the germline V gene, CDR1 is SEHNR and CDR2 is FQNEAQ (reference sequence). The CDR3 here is CASSPDRIWETQYF. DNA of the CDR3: TGTGCCAGCAGCCCGGACAGGATTTGGGAGACCCAGTACTTC.

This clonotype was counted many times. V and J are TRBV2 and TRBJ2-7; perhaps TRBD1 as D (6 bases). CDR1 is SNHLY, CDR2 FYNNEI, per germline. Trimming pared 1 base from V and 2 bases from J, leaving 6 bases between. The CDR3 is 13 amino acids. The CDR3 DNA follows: TGTGCCAGCAGTGAAGGGGACACCTACGAGCAGTACTTC. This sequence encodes CASSEGDTYEQYF.

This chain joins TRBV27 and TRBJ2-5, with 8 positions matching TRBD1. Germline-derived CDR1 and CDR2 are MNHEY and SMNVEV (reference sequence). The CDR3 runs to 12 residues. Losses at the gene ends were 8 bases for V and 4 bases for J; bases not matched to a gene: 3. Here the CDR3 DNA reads TGTGCCAGCGGCAGGGGGCGAGAGACCCAGTACTTC. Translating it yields CASGRGRETQYF.

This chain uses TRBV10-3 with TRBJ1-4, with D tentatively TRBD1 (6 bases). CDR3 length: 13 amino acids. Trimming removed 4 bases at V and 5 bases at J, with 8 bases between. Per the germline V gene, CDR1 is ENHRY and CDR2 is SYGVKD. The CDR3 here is CAISGGQNEKLFF. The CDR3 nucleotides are TGTGCCATCAGTGGCGGACAGAATGAAAAACTGTTTTTT.

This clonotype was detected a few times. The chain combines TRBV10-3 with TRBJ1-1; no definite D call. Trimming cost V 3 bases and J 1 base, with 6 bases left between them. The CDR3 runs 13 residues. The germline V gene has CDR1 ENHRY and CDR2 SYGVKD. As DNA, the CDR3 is TGTGCCATCAGTGAATCGTGGAACACTGAAGCTTTCTTT. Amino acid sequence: CAISESWNTEAFF.

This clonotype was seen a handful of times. The CDR3 spells CARKGLGDTEAFF. Here the CDR3 DNA reads TGTGCCAGAAAGGGCCTGGGGGACACTGAAGCTTTCTTT. The rearrangement links TRBV2 to TRBJ1-1; possibly TRBD1 for D (5 bases). CDR3 length: 13 amino acids. Germline CDR1 SNHLY, CDR2 FYNNEI. Trimming pared 9 bases from V and 3 bases from J, leaving 14 bases between.

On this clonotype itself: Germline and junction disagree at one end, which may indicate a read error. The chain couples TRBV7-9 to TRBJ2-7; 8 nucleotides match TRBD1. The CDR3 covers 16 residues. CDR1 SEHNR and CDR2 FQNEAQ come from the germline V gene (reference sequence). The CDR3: CASSQGALGQGNEQYF. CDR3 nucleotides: TGCGCCAGCAGCCAAGGGGCCTTAGGACAGGGCAACGAGCAGTACTTC. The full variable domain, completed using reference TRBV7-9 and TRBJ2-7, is DTGVSQNPRHKITKRGQNVTFRCDPISEHNRLYWYRQTLGQGPEFLTYFQNEAQLEKSRLLSDRFSAERPKGSFSTLEIQRTEQGDSAMYLCASSQGALGQGNEQYFGPGTRLTVT.

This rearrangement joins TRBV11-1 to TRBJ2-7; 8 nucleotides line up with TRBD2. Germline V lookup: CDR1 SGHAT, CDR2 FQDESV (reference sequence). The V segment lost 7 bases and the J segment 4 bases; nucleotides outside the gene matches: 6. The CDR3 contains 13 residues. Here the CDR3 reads CASIGGARYEQYF. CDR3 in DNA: TGTGCCAGCATCGGGGGGGCCCGTTACGAGCAGTACTTC. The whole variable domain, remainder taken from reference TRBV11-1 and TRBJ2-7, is EAEVAQSPRYKITEKSQAVAFWCDPISGHATLYWYRQILGQGPELLVQFQDESVVDDSQLPKDRFSAERLKGVDSTLKIQPAELGDSAMYLCASIGGARYEQYFGPGTRLTVT.

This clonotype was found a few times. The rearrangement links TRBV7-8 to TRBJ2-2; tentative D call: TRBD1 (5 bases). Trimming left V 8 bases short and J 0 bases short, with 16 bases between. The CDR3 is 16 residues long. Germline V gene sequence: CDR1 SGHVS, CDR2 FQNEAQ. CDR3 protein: CASGSQGQTNTGELFF. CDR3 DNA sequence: TGTGCCAGCGGCTCTCAGGGCCAGACGAACACCGGGGAGCTGTTTTTT.

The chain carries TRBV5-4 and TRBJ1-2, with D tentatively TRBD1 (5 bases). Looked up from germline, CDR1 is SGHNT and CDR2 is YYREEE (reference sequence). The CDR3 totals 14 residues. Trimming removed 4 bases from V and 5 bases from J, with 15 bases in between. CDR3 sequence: CASSPGRGGYGYTF. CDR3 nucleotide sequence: TGTGCCAGCAGCCCGGGACGGGGAGGGTATGGCTACACCTTC.

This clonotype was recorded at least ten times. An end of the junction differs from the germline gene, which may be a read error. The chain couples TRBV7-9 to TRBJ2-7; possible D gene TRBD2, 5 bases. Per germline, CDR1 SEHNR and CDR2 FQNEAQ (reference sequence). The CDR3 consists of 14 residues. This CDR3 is CASSLVPGAYEQYF. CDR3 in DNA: TGCGCCAGCAGCTTGGTTCCCGGGGCCTACGAGCAGTACTTC.

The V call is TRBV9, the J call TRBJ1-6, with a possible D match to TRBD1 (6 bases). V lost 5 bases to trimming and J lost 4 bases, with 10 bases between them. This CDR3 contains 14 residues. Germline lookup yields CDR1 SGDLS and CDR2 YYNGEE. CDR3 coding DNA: TGTGCCAGCAGTACAGGGACTTATAATTCACCCCTCCACTTT. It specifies CASSTGTYNSPLHF. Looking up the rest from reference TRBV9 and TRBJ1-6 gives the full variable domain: DSGVTQTPKHLITATGQRVTLRCSPRSGDLSVYWYQQSLDQGLQFLIQYYNGEERAKGNILERFSAQQFPDLHSELNLSSLELGDSALYFCASSTGTYNSPLHFGNGTRLTVT.

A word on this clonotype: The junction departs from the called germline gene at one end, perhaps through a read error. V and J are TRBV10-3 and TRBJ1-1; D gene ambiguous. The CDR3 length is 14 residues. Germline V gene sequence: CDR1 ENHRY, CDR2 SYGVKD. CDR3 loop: CASSDARGITEAFF. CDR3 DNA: TGTGCCAGCAGTGATGCTCGAGGGATCACTGAAGCTTTCTTT.

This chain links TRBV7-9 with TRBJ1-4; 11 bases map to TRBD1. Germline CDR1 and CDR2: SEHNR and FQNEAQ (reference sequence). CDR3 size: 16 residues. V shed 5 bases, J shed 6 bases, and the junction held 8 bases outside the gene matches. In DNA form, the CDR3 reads TGTGCCAGCAGCCGCGGACAGGGGGCACGGTATGAAAAACTGTTTTTT. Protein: CASSRGQGARYEKLFF.

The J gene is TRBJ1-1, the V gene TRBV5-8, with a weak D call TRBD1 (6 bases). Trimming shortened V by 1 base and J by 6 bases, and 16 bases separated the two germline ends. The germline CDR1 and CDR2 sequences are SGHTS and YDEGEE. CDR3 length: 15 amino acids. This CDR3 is CASSLTGRPYPEAFF. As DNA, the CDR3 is TGTGCCAGCAGCTTGACAGGGAGGCCTTACCCTGAAGCTTTCTTT.

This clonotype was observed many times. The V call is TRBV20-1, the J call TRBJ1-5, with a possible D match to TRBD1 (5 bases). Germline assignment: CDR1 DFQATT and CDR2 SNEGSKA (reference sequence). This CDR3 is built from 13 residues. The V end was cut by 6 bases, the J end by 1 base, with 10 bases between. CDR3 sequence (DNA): TGCAGTGCGCTGGGACTCAGCAATCAGCCCCAGCATTTT. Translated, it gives CSALGLSNQPQHF.

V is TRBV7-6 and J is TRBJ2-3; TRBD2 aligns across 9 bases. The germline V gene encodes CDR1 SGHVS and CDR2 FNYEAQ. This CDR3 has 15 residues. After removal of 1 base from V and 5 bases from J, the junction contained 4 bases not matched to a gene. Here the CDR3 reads CASSLGGGRGDTQYF. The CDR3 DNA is TGTGCCAGCAGCTTAGGAGGCGGGAGGGGAGATACGCAGTATTTT.